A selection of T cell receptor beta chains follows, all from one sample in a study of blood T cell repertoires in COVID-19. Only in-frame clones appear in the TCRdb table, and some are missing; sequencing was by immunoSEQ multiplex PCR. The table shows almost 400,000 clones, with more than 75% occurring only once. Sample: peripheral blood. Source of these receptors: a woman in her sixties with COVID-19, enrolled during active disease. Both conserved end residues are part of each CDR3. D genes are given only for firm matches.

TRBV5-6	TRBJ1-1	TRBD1	CASSLQGATTNTEAFF
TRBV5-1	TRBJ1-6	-	CASSYGQPYNSPLHF
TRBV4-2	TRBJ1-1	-	CASSQGMRGGEVGLNTEAFF
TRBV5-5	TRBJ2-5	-	CASSSGLEGEGTQYF
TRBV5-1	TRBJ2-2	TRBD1	CASRGQANTGELFF
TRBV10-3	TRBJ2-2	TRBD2	CAISDVLAGNTGELFF
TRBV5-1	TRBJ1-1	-	CASSRSAGERNTEAFF
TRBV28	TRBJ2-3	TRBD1	CASSSDRGRTDTQYF
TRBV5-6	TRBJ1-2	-	CASTLRGIVGYTF
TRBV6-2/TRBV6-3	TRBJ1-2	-	CASSYSGYGYTF
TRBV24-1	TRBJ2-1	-	CATSDQGLNDEQFF
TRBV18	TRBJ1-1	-	CASSPLTAEAFF
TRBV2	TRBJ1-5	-	CASRGNQPQHF
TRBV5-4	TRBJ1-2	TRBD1	CASGPGTGGGYTF
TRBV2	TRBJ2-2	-	CASKFTGQNTGELFF
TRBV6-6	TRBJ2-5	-	CASSWLETQYF
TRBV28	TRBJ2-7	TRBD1	CASRATGTGIYEQYF
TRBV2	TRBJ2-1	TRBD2	CASSSLAGGYNEQFF
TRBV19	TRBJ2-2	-	CASSMVQLNTGELFF
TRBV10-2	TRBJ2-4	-	CASSANRVNIQYF
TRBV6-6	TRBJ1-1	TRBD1	CASSPDRVTEAFF
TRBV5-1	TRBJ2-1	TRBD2	CASSSTLAGDVNEQFF
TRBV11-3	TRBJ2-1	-	CASSLVHWQGTRTARNEQFF
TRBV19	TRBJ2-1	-	CASSTNYGEQFF
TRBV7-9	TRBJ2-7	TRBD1	CASSSRDSYEQYF
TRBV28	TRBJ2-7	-	CASSLFEKTGEQYF
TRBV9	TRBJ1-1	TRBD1	CASSEGAYTEAFF
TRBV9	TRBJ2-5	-	CASSVVPRETQYF
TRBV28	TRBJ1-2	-	CASSLTQYGYTF
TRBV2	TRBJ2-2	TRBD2	CASSDAGEHNTGELFF
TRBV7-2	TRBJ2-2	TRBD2	CASSPKRGGVGELFF
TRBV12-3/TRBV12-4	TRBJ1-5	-	CASSLFRAQPQHF
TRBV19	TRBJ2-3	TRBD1	CASSSGTAWVDTQYF
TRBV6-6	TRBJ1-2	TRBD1	CASSSGQVINSDYTF
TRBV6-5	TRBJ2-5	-	CASSYSAPQETQYF
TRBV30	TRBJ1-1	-	CAWSFASGIGAFF
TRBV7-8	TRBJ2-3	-	CASTLGAVRTDTQYF
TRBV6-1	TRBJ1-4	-	CASSARRTANDEKLFF
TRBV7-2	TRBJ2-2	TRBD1	CASSHGRQGVFF
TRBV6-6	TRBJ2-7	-	CASSYDSEYEQYF
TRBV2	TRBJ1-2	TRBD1	CASSQQGALRGNGYTF
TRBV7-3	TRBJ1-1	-	CASSLGGALNTEAFF
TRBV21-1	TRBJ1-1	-	CASSRDTGTGPKEAFF
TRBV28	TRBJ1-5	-	CASSFYRDSNQPQHF
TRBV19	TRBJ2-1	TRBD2	CASREVSGKEQFF
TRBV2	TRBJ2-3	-	CASSESPGKDTQYF
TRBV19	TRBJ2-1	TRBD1	CASSLTGVAVNEQFF
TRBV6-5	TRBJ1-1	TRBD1	CASSSHLSRGDTEAFF
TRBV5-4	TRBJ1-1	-	CASSLGGGTEAFF
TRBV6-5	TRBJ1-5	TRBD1	CASSRQGQDQPQHF
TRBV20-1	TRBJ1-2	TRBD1	CSASGTADAVRSNYGYTF
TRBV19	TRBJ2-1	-	CASSIGLKVSYNEQFF
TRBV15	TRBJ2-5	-	CATSRDREETQYF
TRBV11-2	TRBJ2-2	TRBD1	CASRGTGGATGELFF
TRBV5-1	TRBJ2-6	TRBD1	CASSSTPGQASSGANVLTF
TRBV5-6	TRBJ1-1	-	CASRQTGRGTEAFF
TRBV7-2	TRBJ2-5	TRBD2	CASSPGGARETQYF
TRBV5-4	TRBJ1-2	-	CASSLDGSGANYGYTF
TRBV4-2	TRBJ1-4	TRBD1	CASSQDRDSQNEKLFF